Sequencing of this TCR beta chain was carried out in a study of T-cell reconstitution after alpha-beta-depleted transplantation in children. The germline V gene encodes CDR1 SGHTA and CDR2 FQGNSA. Between the trimmed V and J ends, which lost 3 bases and 6 bases, there was a span of 18 bases. This CDR3 has 16 residues. This clonotype occurred a few times. Unique molecular identifiers were incorporated when the TCRbeta library was constructed. From the PCR reads, TCRdb called clonotypes with MiXCR, one entry per CDR3 protein. The sample lists approximately 340,000 distinct CDR3 sequences, about a tenth seen once, with 2% to 2.5% in the top ten.

The chain is built from TRBV7-2 and TRBJ2-1; tentatively, D is TRBD1 (6 bases). This clonotype was sampled from a human donor who donated a stem cell graft to a child with acute lymphoblastic leukemia. Sequencing was performed on PBMCs from the stem cell graft donor, taken from the stem cell graft. For the CDR3, the DNA is TGTGCCAGCAGCTTGACAGGCCAACGACAATTCAATGAGCAGTTCTTC. Its translation: CASSLTGQRQFNEQFF.